The TCR beta chain under discussion was sequenced for a study of T cell responses to AZD1222 COVID-19 vaccine. Study outcomes and limitations: Distributed over spike, vaccine-associated CD4 TCRs predominated at 160-218 and 743-854. Repertoire samples came only from after the peak T cell response. Mostly white British, mostly female donors; authors suggested clonal diversity may be underestimated.

V was shortened by 5 bases and J by 0 bases, with 10 bases between the two germline ends. The CDR3 is 15 residues long. Germline values: CDR1 SGHTA, CDR2 FQGNSA. Details on this clone: No antigen is known for it.

The method was immunoSEQ multiplex PCR; TCRdb's version includes in-frame clones alone and lacks a portion of them. The table has approximately 88,000 clones, 70% to 90% seen once; the top ten hold roughly 5.1%. The clonotype comes from an adult who received the AZD1222 COVID-19 vaccine. V and J are TRBV7-2 and TRBJ1-4; the D gene is possibly TRBD1 (6 bases). The material sequenced was peripheral blood, taken 28 days after the second AZD1222 dose. The CDR3 DNA reads as TGTGCCAGCAGCGAAAGACAGGCAACTAATGAAAAACTGTTTTTT. Translated, it gives CASSERQATNEKLFF.